This T cell receptor beta chain came from a study of regulatory T cells in long-lasting Graves disease. In this sample, this clonotype turned up a few times. Time point noted: persistent/refractory GD, antithyroid drugs over 5 years with positive TRAb. The TCR library was made from RNA that had been extracted from PBMCs in TRIzol. Doctors identified Graves' disease using the American Thyroid Association guidelines. Looked up from germline, CDR1 is MNHEY and CDR2 is SMNVEV (reference sequence). The junction had 7 bases not matched to a gene; V was cut back by 6 bases and J by 1 base. The CDR3 has 16 residues. TCR beta libraries were built with iRepertoire HTBI primers and Arm-PCR of CDR3 regions. TCRdb re-derived calls from the multiplex PCR reads in MiXCR, one entry per CDR3 protein. The table has about half a million distinct CDR3 sequences, 20% to 25% seen once.

The chain has TRBV27 and TRBJ1-1; TRBD1 aligns across 11 bases. This receptor was obtained from a female donor with Graves disease. The sequences come from peripheral blood mononuclear cells (PBMCs), collected when the disease was refractory, from a patient treated with antithyroid drugs. The CDR3: CASSPGTGGRNTEAFF. CDR3 DNA sequence: TGTGCCAGCAGCCCCGGGACAGGGGGAAGGAACACTGAAGCTTTCTTT.